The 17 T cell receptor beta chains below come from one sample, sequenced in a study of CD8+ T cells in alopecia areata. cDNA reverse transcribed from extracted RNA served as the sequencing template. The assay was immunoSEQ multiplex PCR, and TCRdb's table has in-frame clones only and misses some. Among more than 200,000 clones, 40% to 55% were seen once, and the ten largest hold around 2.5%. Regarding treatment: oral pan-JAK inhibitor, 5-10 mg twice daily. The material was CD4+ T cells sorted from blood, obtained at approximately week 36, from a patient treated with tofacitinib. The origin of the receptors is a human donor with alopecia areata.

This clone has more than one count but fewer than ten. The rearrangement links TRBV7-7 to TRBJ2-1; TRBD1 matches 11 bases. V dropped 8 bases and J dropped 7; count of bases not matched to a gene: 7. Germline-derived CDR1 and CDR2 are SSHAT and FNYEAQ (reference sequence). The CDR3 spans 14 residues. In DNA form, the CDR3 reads TGTGCCAGCGGACAGGGGGCGAGTACGAATGAGCAGTTCTTC. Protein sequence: CASGQGASTNEQFF.

The CDR3 bases are TGTGCCAGCAGCCCGAAGGGTGGCGGGAGGTTAAGCGAGCAGTACTTC. Translation: CASSPKGGGRLSEQYF. This chain uses TRBV7-2 with TRBJ2-7; TRBD2 aligns across 8 bases. The germline gives CDR1 SGHTA, CDR2 FQGNSA. The ends lost 5 bases at V and 6 bases at J; junction bases unmatched: 15. This CDR3 contains 16 residues.

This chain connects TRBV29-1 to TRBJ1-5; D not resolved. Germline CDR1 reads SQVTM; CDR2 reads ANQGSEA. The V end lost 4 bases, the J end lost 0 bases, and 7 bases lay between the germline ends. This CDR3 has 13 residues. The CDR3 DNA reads TGCAGCGTTGTTAAGGATAGCAATCAGCCCCAGCATTTT. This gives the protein CSVVKDSNQPQHF. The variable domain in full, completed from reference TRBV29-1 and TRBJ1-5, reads SAVISQKPSRDICQRGTSLTIQCQVDSQVTMMFWYRQQPGQSLTLIATANQGSEATYESGFVIDKFPISRPNLTFSTLTVSNMSPEDSSIYLCSVVKDSNQPQHFGDGTRLSIL.

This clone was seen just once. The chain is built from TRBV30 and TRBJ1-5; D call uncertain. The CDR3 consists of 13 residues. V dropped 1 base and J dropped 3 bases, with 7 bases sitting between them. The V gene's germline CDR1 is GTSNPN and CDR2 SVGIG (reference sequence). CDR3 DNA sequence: TGTGCCTGGAGTGGGATCGCCAATCAGCCCCAGCATTTT. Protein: CAWSGIANQPQHF.

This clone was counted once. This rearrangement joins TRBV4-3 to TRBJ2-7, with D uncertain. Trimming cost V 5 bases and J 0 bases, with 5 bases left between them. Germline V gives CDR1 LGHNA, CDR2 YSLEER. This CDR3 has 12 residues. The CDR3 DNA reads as TGCGCCAGCAGCTCGAGCTCCTACGAGCAGTACTTC. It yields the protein CASSSSSYEQYF.

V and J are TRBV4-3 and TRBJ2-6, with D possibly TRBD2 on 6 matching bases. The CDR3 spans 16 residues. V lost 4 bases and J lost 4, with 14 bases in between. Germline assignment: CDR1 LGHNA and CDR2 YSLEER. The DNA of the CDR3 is TGCGCCAGCAGCCTATCCCCACGGGGGGGGGCCAACGTCCTGACTTTC. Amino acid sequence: CASSLSPRGGANVLTF.

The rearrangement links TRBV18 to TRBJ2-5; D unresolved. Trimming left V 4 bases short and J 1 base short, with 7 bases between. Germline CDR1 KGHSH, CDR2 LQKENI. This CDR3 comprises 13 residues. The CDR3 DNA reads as TGTGCCAGCTCACGAACCCCCCAAGAGACCCAGTACTTC. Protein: CASSRTPQETQYF.

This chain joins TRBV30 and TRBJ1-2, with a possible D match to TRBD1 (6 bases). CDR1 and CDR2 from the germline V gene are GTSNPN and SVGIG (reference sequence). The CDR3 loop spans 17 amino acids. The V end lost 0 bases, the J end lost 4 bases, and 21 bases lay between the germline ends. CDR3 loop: CAWSVVYSLGRGYGYTF. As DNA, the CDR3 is TGTGCCTGGAGTGTAGTTTACTCTTTGGGCAGGGGCTATGGCTACACCTTC.

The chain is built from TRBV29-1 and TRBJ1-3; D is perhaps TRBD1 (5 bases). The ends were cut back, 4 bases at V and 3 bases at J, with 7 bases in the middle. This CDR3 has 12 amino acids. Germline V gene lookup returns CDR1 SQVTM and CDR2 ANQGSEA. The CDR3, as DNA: TGCAGCGTTGTGGGACTTGGAAACACCATATATTTT. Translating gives CSVVGLGNTIYF.

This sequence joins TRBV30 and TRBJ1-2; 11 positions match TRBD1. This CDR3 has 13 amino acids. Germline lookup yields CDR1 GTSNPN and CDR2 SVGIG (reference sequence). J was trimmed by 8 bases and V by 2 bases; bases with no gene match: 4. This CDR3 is CAWSPDRGQGYTF. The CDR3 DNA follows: TGTGCCTGGAGTCCGGACAGGGGGCAAGGCTACACCTTC. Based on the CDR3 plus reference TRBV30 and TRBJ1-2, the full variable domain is SQTIHQWPATLVQPVGSPLSLECTVEGTSNPNLYWYRQAAGRGLQLLFYSVGIGQISSEVPQNLSASRPQDRQFILSSKKLLLSDSGFYLCAWSPDRGQGYTFGSGTRLTVV.

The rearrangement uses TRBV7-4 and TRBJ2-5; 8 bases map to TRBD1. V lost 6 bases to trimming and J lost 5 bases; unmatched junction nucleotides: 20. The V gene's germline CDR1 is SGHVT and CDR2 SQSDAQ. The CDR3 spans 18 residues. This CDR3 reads CASRPNLTGTGFVETQYF. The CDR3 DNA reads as TGTGCCAGCAGACCTAACTTAACCGGGACAGGTTTTGTTGAGACCCAGTACTTC.

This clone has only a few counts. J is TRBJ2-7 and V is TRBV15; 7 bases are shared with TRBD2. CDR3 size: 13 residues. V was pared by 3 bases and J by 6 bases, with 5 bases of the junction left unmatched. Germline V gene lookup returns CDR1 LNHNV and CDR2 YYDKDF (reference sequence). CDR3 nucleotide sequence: TGTGCCACCAGCAGTGGACCTAGCGGCGAGCAGTACTTC. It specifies CATSSGPSGEQYF.

The CDR3 region has the DNA TGTGCCAGCAGCTTAGTATTTTCGTTGCCAGGGGGTGTCAATGAGCAGTTCTTC. It specifies CASSLVFSLPGGVNEQFF. V gene TRBV7-2 combines with J gene TRBJ2-1, with TRBD1 matching over 7 bases. The germline CDR1 and CDR2 sequences are SGHTA and FQGNSA. Trimming at V came to 1 base and at J to 6 bases, leaving 15 bases not matched to a gene. CDR3 length equals 18 residues.

CDR3 DNA: TGCGCCAGCAGCCTCTCCCTCACCTACGAGCAGTACTTC. It translates to CASSLSLTYEQYF. The chain combines TRBV5-1 with TRBJ2-7; the D is unclear. The CDR3 contains 13 residues. Germline CDR1 is SGHRS and CDR2 is YFSETQ. The germline V and J ends were trimmed by 4 bases and 2 bases, with 10 bases remaining between them.

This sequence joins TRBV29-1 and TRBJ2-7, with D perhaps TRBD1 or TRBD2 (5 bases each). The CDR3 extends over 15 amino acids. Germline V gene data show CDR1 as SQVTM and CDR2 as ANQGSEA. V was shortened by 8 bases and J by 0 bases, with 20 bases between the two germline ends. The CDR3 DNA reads TGCAGCCCAATACCCGGGACCGAGAGCTCCTACGAGCAGTACTTC. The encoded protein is CSPIPGTESSYEQYF.

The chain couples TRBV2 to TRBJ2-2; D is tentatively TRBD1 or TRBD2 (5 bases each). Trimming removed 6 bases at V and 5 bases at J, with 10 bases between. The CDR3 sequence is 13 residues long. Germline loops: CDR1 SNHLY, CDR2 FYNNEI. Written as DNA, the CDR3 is TGTGCCAGCAGGGGGCCGGGGACCGGGGAGCTGTTTTTT. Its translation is CASRGPGTGELFF. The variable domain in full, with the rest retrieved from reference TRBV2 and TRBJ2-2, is EPEVTQTPSHQVTQMGQEVILRCVPISNHLYFYWYRQILGQKVEFLVSFYNNEISEKSEIFDDQFSVERPDGSNFTLKIRSTKLEDSAMYFCASRGPGTGELFFGEGSRLTVL.

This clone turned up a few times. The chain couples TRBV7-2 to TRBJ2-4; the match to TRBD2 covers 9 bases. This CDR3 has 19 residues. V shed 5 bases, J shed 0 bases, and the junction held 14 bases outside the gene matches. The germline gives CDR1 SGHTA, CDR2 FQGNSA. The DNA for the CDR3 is TGTGCCAGCAGCCTCGGTTTCGGGCGGGAGGGATTAGCCAAAAACATTCAGTACTTC. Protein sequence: CASSLGFGREGLAKNIQYF.